This TCR beta chain was sequenced for a study of CD8+ T cells in alopecia areata. The germline CDR1 and CDR2 sequences are MDHEN and SYDVKM. The CDR3 is 12 residues long. Trimming left V 4 bases short and J 5 bases short, with 8 bases between. In regard to this clone: Its antigen is currently unknown.

Notes on the study in general: Given one nonresponder, whether baseline CD8+ expansion relates to response remains uncertain. Compared with normal scalp, lesional scalp had higher clonality and more expanded CD8+ clones.

Sample treatment: oral pan-JAK inhibitor, 5-10 mg twice daily. Investigators isolated RNA and reverse transcribed it into cDNA to act as the sequencing template. Measured with immunoSEQ multiplex PCR; TCRdb has only the in-frame clones, and not every one. The repertoire consists of some 150,000 clones, with less than 75% occurring once and the leading ten covering under 20%. The sequenced sample was CD4+ T cells sorted from blood, obtained at roughly week 55, from a patient treated with tofacitinib. This chain links TRBV28 with TRBJ1-2, with a possible D match to TRBD1 (6 bases). This TCR was sampled from a human donor with alopecia areata. CDR3 sequence: CASSWQGYGYTF. The CDR3 DNA reads as TGTGCCAGCAGTTGGCAGGGGTATGGCTACACCTTC.